These 26 T cell receptor beta chains originate from one sample sequenced in a study of T cell clonotyping in hematopoietic cell transplantation (dated by TCRdb to the early 2020s). The time point tag for this specimen amounts to: 100 days after allo-HCT. The library came from the immunoSEQ multiplex PCR assay. As stored in TCRdb, this immuneACCESS dataset retains in-frame rearrangements with V and J assigned. A fraction of the clones does not appear; measured against another copy, unresolved V genes explain less than half of the discrepancy, and the remainder lacks a known reason. A total of about 5,000 clones appear in this sample, roughly nine tenths of them only once. Jointly, the top ten make up roughly 28% of the sample. The specimen comprised peripheral blood mononuclear cells, sampled 100 days after allogeneic stem cell transplant. The receptors were sampled from a male patient aged 70-85 years who had an allogeneic stem cell transplant from an unrelated donor, so T cells may come from the graft donor. Some clones in this sample may be carry-over from other donors' samples.

The rearrangement uses TRBV6-1 and TRBJ2-7, with TRBD1 matching 11 bases. Unmatched junction bases numbered 2, after V lost 1 base and J lost 3 bases. The CDR3 contains 15 residues. The germline gives CDR1 MNHNS, CDR2 SASEGT. DNA of the CDR3: TGTGCCAGCAGTGAAGGGGGGACAGGGGGCTACGAGCAGTACTTC. Protein: CASSEGGTGGYEQYF.

This rearrangement joins TRBV6-1 to TRBJ1-5, with TRBD1 matching 7 bases. CDR3 length: 12 amino acids. The ends lost 6 bases at V and 7 bases at J; junction bases unmatched: 3. Germline V CDR1 and CDR2: MNHNS, SASEGT. CDR3 residues: CASRKTGQPQHF. The CDR3 DNA is TGTGCCAGCAGAAAGACAGGGCAGCCCCAGCATTTT.

The rearrangement links TRBV7-8 to TRBJ1-6; D gene uncertain. V lost 6 bases to trimming and J lost 9 bases, with 12 bases between them. The CDR3 runs to 13 residues. Germline V gene lookup returns CDR1 SGHVS and CDR2 FQNEAQ. The CDR3 region is CASRDFDGSPLHF. CDR3 bases: TGTGCCAGCAGAGATTTTGACGGTTCACCCCTCCACTTT.

The chain combines TRBV28 with TRBJ1-2, with D possibly TRBD1 on 6 matching bases. Per the germline V gene, CDR1 is MDHEN and CDR2 is SYDVKM. The length of the CDR3 is 13 residues. Trimming removed 10 bases at V and 5 bases at J, with 17 bases between. CDR3 residues: CATLFTGLYGYTF. The CDR3, as DNA: TGTGCCACCCTGTTCACAGGGCTATATGGCTACACCTTC.

The V and J genes are TRBV10-1 and TRBJ2-7; D is ambiguous. Deletions cut 4 bases from V and 3 bases from J, with 10 bases between. Germline V lookup: CDR1 WNHNN, CDR2 SYGVQD (reference sequence). The CDR3 has 13 residues. Written as DNA, the CDR3 is TGCGCCAGCAGTGGGGAACTGATCTACGAGCAGTACTTC. Protein: CASSGELIYEQYF.

The chain recombines TRBV4-3 with TRBJ1-2, with D possibly TRBD1 on 5 matching bases. The length of the CDR3 is 16 residues. Germline-derived CDR1 and CDR2 are LGHNA and YSLEER. V was shortened by 3 bases and J by 8 bases, with 22 bases between the two germline ends. The DNA of the CDR3 is TGCGCCAGCAGCCACCACCCGGGGCGGGATACTATGGGCTACACCTTC. This sequence encodes CASSHHPGRDTMGYTF.

In this sample, this clone turned up a few times. This rearrangement joins TRBV5-6 to TRBJ1-2, with D uncertain. Trimming stripped 0 bases from V and 1 base from J, with 10 bases between. From germline, CDR1 is SGHDT and CDR2 YYEEEE. The CDR3 loop spans 15 amino acids. CDR3 loop: CASSLVPESNYGYTF. The CDR3 DNA sequence: TGTGCCAGCAGCTTGGTACCAGAGAGTAACTATGGCTACACCTTC.

The chain is built from TRBV5-1 and TRBJ2-6; D gene ambiguous. Germline CDR1 reads SGHRS; CDR2 reads YFSETQ. The ends were cut back, 2 bases at V and 0 bases at J, with 6 bases in the middle. The CDR3 totals 15 residues. CDR3 bases: TGCGCCAGCAGCTTCGGCAACTCTGGGGCCAACGTCCTGACTTTC. Amino acids: CASSFGNSGANVLTF.

The chain uses TRBV4-2 and TRBJ1-1; D is possibly TRBD1 (5 bases). CDR3 length equals 15 residues. Trimming removed 5 bases at V and 5 bases at J, with 18 bases between. Germline V gene sequence: CDR1 LGHNA, CDR2 YNFKEQ. CDR3: CASSLEDTEPTEAFF. CDR3 DNA: TGTGCCAGCAGCTTGGAGGACACTGAGCCAACTGAAGCTTTCTTT.

The chain combines TRBV6-5 with TRBJ1-1; D is undetermined. V lost 3 bases, J lost 6 bases, and 14 bases lay in between. CDR1 is MNHEY, CDR2 SVGAGI, per germline. The CDR3 is 14 residues long. The CDR3 loop reads CASSYAPGLSEAFF. CDR3 bases: TGTGCCAGCAGTTATGCCCCCGGACTTTCTGAAGCTTTCTTT.

The V call is TRBV30, the J call TRBJ1-5; 7 bases are shared with TRBD1. Germline CDR1 and CDR2: GTSNPN and SVGIG (reference sequence). This CDR3 contains 15 residues. V shed 0 bases, J shed 4 bases, and the junction held 6 bases outside the gene matches. The CDR3 bases are TGTGCCTGGAGTGTACGAGACAGGGCGAATCAGCCCCAGCATTTT. Translating it yields CAWSVRDRANQPQHF. The complete variable domain, with remaining parts taken from reference TRBV30 and TRBJ1-5, reads SQTIHQWPATLVQPVGSPLSLECTVEGTSNPNLYWYRQAAGRGLQLLFYSVGIGQISSEVPQNLSASRPQDRQFILSSKKLLLSDSGFYLCAWSVRDRANQPQHFGDGTRLSIL.

The chain employs TRBV11-2 and TRBJ2-1, with D unclear. The CDR3 covers 13 residues. Germline V lookup: CDR1 SGHAT, CDR2 FQNNGV. The V and J ends lost 0 bases and 10 bases respectively, with 10 bases between them. The CDR3 loop is CASSLDRSSEQFF. In DNA, the CDR3 is TGTGCCAGCAGCTTAGACAGGAGCTCAGAGCAGTTCTTC.

Worth noting for this clone: The germline gene is not matched at one end of the junction; a read error may be the cause. CDR3 region: CASSPDRVGTQYF. CDR3 in DNA: TGTGCTAGCAGCCCGGACAGGGTGGGGACCCAGTACTTC. V gene TRBV7-7 combines with J gene TRBJ2-5; 8 bases fit TRBD1. The V gene's germline CDR1 is SSHAT and CDR2 FNYEAQ (reference sequence). This CDR3 spans 13 amino acids.

The J gene is TRBJ1-1, the V gene TRBV7-3; no clear D gene. The CDR3 is 13 residues long. Germline V gives CDR1 SGHTA, CDR2 FQGTGA. V was clipped by 2 bases and J by 0 bases, with 4 bases between them. The DNA of the CDR3 is TGTGCCAGCAGCTTATACATGAACACTGAAGCTTTCTTT. This sequence encodes CASSLYMNTEAFF.

This clone was observed a single time. DNA of the CDR3: TGTGCCAGCAGCGTAGGGGGGAGGGCATCAGTGGGGAGGAATGAGCAGTTCTTC. Protein: CASSVGGRASVGRNEQFF. The chain employs TRBV9 and TRBJ2-1; 7 nucleotides line up with TRBD2. J was trimmed by 7 bases and V by 0 bases; bases with no gene match: 16. Per germline, CDR1 SGDLS and CDR2 YYNGEE. The CDR3 consists of 18 residues. The complete variable domain, with remaining parts taken from reference TRBV9 and TRBJ2-1, reads DSGVTQTPKHLITATGQRVTLRCSPRSGDLSVYWYQQSLDQGLQFLIQYYNGEERAKGNILERFSAQQFPDLHSELNLSSLELGDSALYFCASSVGGRASVGRNEQFFGPGTRLTVL.

The gene calls are TRBV5-1 and TRBJ2-7; 9 nucleotides align to TRBD2. The V gene's germline CDR1 is SGHRS and CDR2 YFSETQ. J was trimmed by 5 bases and V by 3 bases; bases with no gene match: 9. This CDR3 has 15 amino acids. The DNA for the CDR3 is TGCGCCAGCAGCTCTCCTCAGGCGGGAGGGGACGAGCAGTACTTC. It yields the protein CASSSPQAGGDEQYF.

The chain has TRBV6-5 and TRBJ2-7; TRBD2 matches 11 bases. Germline V gene sequence: CDR1 MNHEY, CDR2 SVGAGI. The ends lost 4 bases at V and 4 bases at J; junction bases unmatched: 9. The CDR3 has 16 amino acids. The CDR3 region has the DNA TGTGCCAGCAGTTCGCATAGCGGGAGGGCCGGTTACGAGCAGTACTTC. Translation: CASSSHSGRAGYEQYF.

This clone was detected only once. V usage is TRBV6-1 and J usage is TRBJ1-1; the D is unclear. With 1 base removed from V and 5 bases from J, the gap between germline ends came to 17 bases. CDR1 MNHNS and CDR2 SASEGT come from the germline V gene. The CDR3 is 16 residues long. CDR3 amino acids: CASSEEPPSTGTEAFF. CDR3 coding DNA: TGTGCCAGCAGTGAAGAGCCCCCCAGCACGGGGACTGAAGCTTTCTTT.

V usage is TRBV28 and J usage is TRBJ2-1, with 9 bases that match TRBD2. The CDR3 covers 16 residues. Trimming cost V 8 bases and J 8 bases; bases outside gene matches: 16. CDR1 MDHEN and CDR2 SYDVKM come from the germline V gene. This chain's CDR3 is CASVDFSGRAIDEQFF. The CDR3 coding sequence is TGTGCCAGCGTCGATTTTAGCGGGAGAGCGATAGATGAGCAGTTCTTC.

This chain links TRBV7-9 with TRBJ2-5; 8 bases agree with TRBD1. Germline loops: CDR1 SEHNR, CDR2 FQNEAQ (reference sequence). The CDR3 contains 17 residues. J was trimmed by 3 bases and V by 4 bases; bases with no gene match: 13. The CDR3 reads CASSSPLDRGYEETQYF. The DNA of the CDR3 is TGTGCCAGCAGCTCGCCGTTAGACAGGGGATATGAAGAGACCCAGTACTTC.

This clone ranks as medium-sized. V gene TRBV28 combines with J gene TRBJ1-4; D call uncertain. Germline CDR1 and CDR2: MDHEN and SYDVKM. Trimming stripped 3 bases from V and 7 bases from J, with 12 bases between. CDR3 length equals 14 residues. The CDR3 region is CASSFVPGGEKLFF. In nucleotides, the CDR3 is TGTGCCAGCAGTTTTGTGCCCGGAGGTGAAAAACTGTTTTTT.

The genes are TRBV5-6 and TRBJ2-7; 9 nucleotides line up with TRBD1. V lost 0 bases, J lost 2 bases, and 3 bases stayed unmatched. The CDR3 runs 15 residues. Germline CDR1 is SGHDT and CDR2 is YYEEEE. The CDR3 loop reads CASSLVNRGPYEQYF. The CDR3 bases are TGTGCCAGCAGCTTGGTAAACAGGGGGCCCTACGAGCAGTACTTC.

V gene TRBV19 combines with J gene TRBJ1-3, with D possibly matching TRBD1 (5 bases). Per the germline V gene, CDR1 is LNHDA and CDR2 is SQIVND (reference sequence). The CDR3 loop spans 15 amino acids. Trimming cost V 9 bases and J 2 bases, with 17 bases left between them. The CDR3 here is CASDNPGVAGNTIYF. For the CDR3, the DNA is TGTGCCAGCGACAATCCGGGGGTGGCTGGAAACACCATATATTTT. The whole variable domain, filled in from reference TRBV19 and TRBJ1-3, reads DGGITQSPKYLFRKEGQNVTLSCEQNLNHDAMYWYRQDPGQGLRLIYYSQIVNDFQKGDIAEGYSVSREKKESFPLTVTSAQKNPTAFYLCASDNPGVAGNTIYFGEGSWLTVV.

The V call is TRBV2, the J call TRBJ1-4; D is perhaps TRBD1 (5 bases). Germline CDR1 and CDR2: SNHLY and FYNNEI. This CDR3 has 16 residues. V was cut by 3 bases and J by 9 bases, with 20 bases left in between. The CDR3 protein is CASSDLALGLMKKLFF. CDR3 bases: TGTGCCAGCAGTGATTTGGCTTTGGGACTAATGAAAAAACTGTTTTTT.

The chain has TRBV11-2 and TRBJ1-2; TRBD1 aligns across 8 bases. Germline lookup yields CDR1 SGHAT and CDR2 FQNNGV. Germline trimming cut 3 bases from V and 4 bases from J; bases unmatched to any gene: 7. This CDR3 has 15 residues. CDR3 coding DNA: TGTGCCAGCAGCTTCCAGGGGGCGTCGCGCTATGGCTACACCTTC. As protein: CASSFQGASRYGYTF.

V usage is TRBV27 and J usage is TRBJ1-1; a possible D gene is TRBD1 (6 bases). Deletions cut 7 bases from V and 4 bases from J, with 19 bases between. There are 15 residues in the CDR3. Per germline, CDR1 MNHEY and CDR2 SMNVEV (reference sequence). CDR3 bases: TGTGCCAGCACGCGAGGCAGGGGTTTTGGCACTGAAGCTTTCTTT. As protein: CASTRGRGFGTEAFF.